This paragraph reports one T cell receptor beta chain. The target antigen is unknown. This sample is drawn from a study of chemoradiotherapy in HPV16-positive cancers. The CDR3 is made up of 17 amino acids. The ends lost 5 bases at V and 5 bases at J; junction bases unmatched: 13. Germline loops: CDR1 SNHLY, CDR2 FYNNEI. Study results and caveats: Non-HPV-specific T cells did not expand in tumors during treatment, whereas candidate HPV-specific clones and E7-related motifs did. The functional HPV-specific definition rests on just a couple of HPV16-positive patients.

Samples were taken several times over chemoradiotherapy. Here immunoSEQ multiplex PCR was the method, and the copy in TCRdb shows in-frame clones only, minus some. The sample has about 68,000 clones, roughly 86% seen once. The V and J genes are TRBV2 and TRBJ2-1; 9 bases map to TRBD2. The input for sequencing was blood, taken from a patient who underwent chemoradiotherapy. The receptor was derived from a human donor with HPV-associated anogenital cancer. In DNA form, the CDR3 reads TGTGCCAGCAGTTTATATCCGGGACTAGCCTCAAACAATGAGCAGTTCTTC. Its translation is CASSLYPGLASNNEQFF. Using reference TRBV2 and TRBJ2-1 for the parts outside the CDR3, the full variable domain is EPEVTQTPSHQVTQMGQEVILRCVPISNHLYFYWYRQILGQKVEFLVSFYNNEISEKSEIFDDQFSVERPDGSNFTLKIRSTKLEDSAMYFCASSLYPGLASNNEQFFGPGTRLTVL.